This record looks at one TCR beta chain sequence and its context. Its matching antigen is unknown. This sample is drawn from a study of chemoradiotherapy in HPV16-positive cancers. Findings and caveats of the study: Non-HPV-specific T cells did not expand in tumors during treatment, whereas candidate HPV-specific clones and E7-related motifs did.

Repeated repertoire sampling spanned the course of chemoradiotherapy. The data were produced by immunoSEQ multiplex PCR, yet TCRdb's version contains in-frame clones alone and is incomplete. The sample gives more than 9,500 clones, roughly nine tenths of which show up once; approximately 2.8% is in the top ten. The CDR3 has 15 amino acids. J gave up 4 bases and V 4 bases, and 8 bases lay outside the gene matches. CDR1 and CDR2 from the germline V gene are LGHNA and YSLEER. This specimen was blood, taken from a patient who underwent chemoradiotherapy. This chain connects TRBV4-3 to TRBJ2-3; TRBD1 matches at 7 bases. The receptor was isolated from a human donor with HPV-associated anogenital cancer. CDR3: CASSPGTEGADTQYF. CDR3 coding DNA: TGCGCCAGCAGCCCCGGGACAGAAGGGGCAGATACGCAGTATTTT.